The entry below gives a single T cell receptor (beta chain) sequence along with its context. Study processing details: Estimated nucleated cell counts came from reference gene primer amplification. This table comes from immunoSEQ multiplex PCR, and its TCRdb copy is limited to in-frame clones, with some not included. The DNA was the basis for D and trimming; V, J and clone size are from that table. The sample gives around 300,000 clones, around four fifths of which show up once; around 4.5% is in the top ten. This record belongs to a study of blood T cell repertoires in COVID-19. Study overall: Spain, Italy and the United States supplied samples that represented acute and convalescent COVID-19.

Germline V gene sequence: CDR1 SEHNR, CDR2 FQNEAQ (reference sequence). The CDR3 sequence is 15 residues long. The ends were cut back, 1 base at V and 2 bases at J, with 9 bases in the middle. This chain joins TRBV7-9 and TRBJ2-1; TRBD2 might be the D (6 bases). Sample: peripheral blood. The clonotype originates from a woman in her fifties or sixties with active or convalescent COVID-19. The DNA of the CDR3 is TGTGCCAGCAGCTTAGGAGGGGAGGCCTACAATGAGCAGTTCTTC. The encoded protein is CASSLGGEAYNEQFF.